Presented here are 18 T cell receptor beta chains from one specimen sequenced in a study of cytomegalovirus exposure and HLA in healthy donors. The PCR was carried out with 60 Vbeta primers and 13 Jbeta primers. Libraries were prepared by immunoSEQ multiplex PCR; TCRdb keeps only in-frame clonotypes and omits some of them. This table holds about 150,000 clones, approximately 80% found once. Input material: PBMCs. The receptor source for this set is a male donor in good health and CMV-seronegative.

The chain joins TRBV5-6 to TRBJ1-2; 8 bases are a match to TRBD1. CDR1 SGHDT and CDR2 YYEEEE come from the germline V gene. CDR3 length equals 14 residues. After removal of 3 bases from V and 7 bases from J, the junction contained 8 bases not matched to a gene. The CDR3 nucleotides read TGTGCCAGCAGCTGGAAGGACAGGGTATTTGGCTACACCTTC. Its protein product is CASSWKDRVFGYTF.

The J gene is TRBJ2-3, the V gene TRBV7-3, with TRBD2 matching 10 bases. This CDR3 spans 15 amino acids. The germline V gene has CDR1 SGHTA and CDR2 FQGTGA. V gave up 2 bases and J gave up 4 bases; unmatched junction bases: 3. The CDR3 nucleotides read TGTGCCAGCAGCTTACAAGCGGGGGGGGCAGATACGCAGTATTTT. It specifies CASSLQAGGADTQYF.

The V call is TRBV19, the J call TRBJ2-7; TRBD2 matches at 9 bases. J gave up 0 bases and V 3 bases, and 3 bases lay outside the gene matches. Per the germline V gene, CDR1 is LNHDA and CDR2 is SQIVND (reference sequence). This CDR3 has 15 amino acids. Written as DNA, the CDR3 is TGTGCCAGTAGTATGGGTAGCGGGAGCTCCTACGAGCAGTACTTC. The encoded protein is CASSMGSGSSYEQYF.

The chain is built from TRBV5-1 and TRBJ2-1; 11 positions agree with TRBD2. CDR1 is SGHRS and CDR2 is YFSETQ in the germline V gene. The junction had 0 bases not matched to a gene; V was cut back by 1 base and J by 6 bases. This CDR3 is built from 14 residues. The CDR3 DNA sequence: TGCGCCAGCAGCTTGACTAGCGGGGGCAATGAGCAGTTCTTC. It is translated as CASSLTSGGNEQFF.

The genes are TRBV7-9 and TRBJ2-7; D is possibly TRBD1 (5 bases). V was clipped by 5 bases and J by 4 bases, with 9 bases between them. Germline CDR1 reads SEHNR; CDR2 reads FQNEAQ (reference sequence). The CDR3 sequence is 12 residues long. CDR3 protein: CASSETVYEQYF. CDR3 DNA sequence: TGTGCCAGCAGCGAGACAGTGTACGAGCAGTACTTC. The variable domain in full, with the rest retrieved from reference TRBV7-9 and TRBJ2-7, is DTGVSQNPRHKITKRGQNVTFRCDPISEHNRLYWYRQTLGQGPEFLTYFQNEAQLEKSRLLSDRFSAERPKGSFSTLEIQRTEQGDSAMYLCASSETVYEQYFGPGTRLTVT.

The gene calls are TRBV4-1 and TRBJ2-1; 11 nucleotides line up with TRBD2. V was pared by 1 base and J by 4 bases, with 18 bases of the junction left unmatched. CDR1 MGHRA and CDR2 YSYEKL come from the germline V gene. There are 21 residues in the CDR3. The CDR3 DNA is TGCGCCAGCAGCCAAGCCCGAGGAGCAGGGATTCTAGCGGGGGGATACAATGAGCAGTTCTTC. It encodes CASSQARGAGILAGGYNEQFF.

The J gene is TRBJ2-5, the V gene TRBV4-3; D is perhaps TRBD1 (6 bases). This CDR3 has 15 amino acids. The V gene's germline CDR1 is LGHNA and CDR2 YSLEER. V was clipped by 1 base and J by 1 base, with 10 bases between them. Here the CDR3 DNA reads TGCGCCAGCAGCCAAGTAGTGACAGGCCAAGAGACCCAGTACTTC. It codes for CASSQVVTGQETQYF.

In DNA form, the CDR3 reads TGCGCCAGCAGCTCTGCGGTAGCCAAAAACATTCAGTACTTC. Translation: CASSSAVAKNIQYF. The chain employs TRBV5-1 and TRBJ2-4; D is uncertain. Trimming cost V 3 bases and J 0 bases, with 7 bases left between them. This CDR3 has 14 amino acids. The germline gives CDR1 SGHRS, CDR2 YFSETQ.

This clone has a single count. This chain joins TRBV28 and TRBJ1-6, with unresolved D. V was cut by 5 bases and J by 7 bases, with 9 bases left in between. The germline gives CDR1 MDHEN, CDR2 SYDVKM. The CDR3 length is 13 residues. The DNA of the CDR3 is TGTGCCAGCAGTCTACCTTCCAATTCACCCCTCCACTTT. It encodes CASSLPSNSPLHF.

This sequence joins TRBV7-8 and TRBJ1-2; 12 positions match TRBD1. CDR1 and CDR2 from the germline V gene are SGHVS and FQNEAQ. The CDR3 contains 21 residues. V shed 2 bases and J 4 bases; nucleotides not matched to a gene: 20. In DNA form, the CDR3 reads TGTGCCAGCAGCTTAACGAGTGGTTTGATGGGACAGGGGGCCCCCGGCTATGGCTACACCTTC. It yields the protein CASSLTSGLMGQGAPGYGYTF.

V usage is TRBV5-1 and J usage is TRBJ1-2, with D hard to call. V lost 4 bases and J lost 4, with 14 bases in between. Germline lookup yields CDR1 SGHRS and CDR2 YFSETQ. CDR3 length: 14 residues. The CDR3 DNA is TGCGCCAGCAGCCCCCGGGGAAAGGGCTATGGCTACACCTTC. It is translated as CASSPRGKGYGYTF.

This chain joins TRBV10-3 and TRBJ2-5, with 13 bases lining up with TRBD2. The J call is uncertain, as TRBJ2-7 better fits the DNA end. This CDR3 is 18 amino acids long. Germline loops: CDR1 ENHRY, CDR2 SYGVKD. The CDR3 spells CAISESSGTSGKLGEQYF. CDR3 DNA: TGTGCCATCAGTGAGTCAAGTGGGACTAGCGGGAAATTGGGCGAGCAGTACTTC.

The rearrangement links TRBV7-8 to TRBJ2-7; possibly TRBD1 for D (6 bases). Germline V gives CDR1 SGHVS, CDR2 FQNEAQ. The ends were cut back, 2 bases at V and 0 bases at J, with 14 bases in the middle. The CDR3 covers 16 residues. The CDR3 reads CASSLSPGTSSYEQYF. The DNA for the CDR3 is TGTGCCAGCAGCTTAAGTCCCGGGACAAGCTCCTACGAGCAGTACTTC.

This chain joins TRBV7-2 and TRBJ1-2; D gene uncertain. The V gene lost 5 bases and the J gene lost 2 bases, with 12 bases spanning the gap. Germline lookup yields CDR1 SGHTA and CDR2 FQGNSA. This CDR3 region has 14 residues. DNA of the CDR3: TGTGCCAGCAGCCCCCAGGTGTTGAACTATGGCTACACCTTC. This codes for CASSPQVLNYGYTF. Complete variable domain (other parts from reference TRBV7-2 and TRBJ1-2): GAGVSQSPSNKVTEKGKDVELRCDPISGHTALYWYRQSLGQGLEFLIYFQGNSAPDKSGLPSDRFSAERTGGSVSTLTIQRTQQEDSAVYLCASSPQVLNYGYTFGSGTRLTVV.

V gene TRBV7-3 combines with J gene TRBJ2-7; possible D gene TRBD2, 6 bases. This CDR3 is 15 amino acids long. The germline gives CDR1 SGHTA, CDR2 FQGTGA. Trimming cost V 0 bases and J 6 bases, with 15 bases left between them. The CDR3 DNA reads TGTGCCAGCAGCTTAACGGGGCCGGGGGTTGGCGAGCAGTACTTC. Its protein product is CASSLTGPGVGEQYF.

The J gene is TRBJ1-5, the V gene TRBV7-2, with no clear D. The germline V gene has CDR1 SGHTA and CDR2 FQGNSA. CDR3 length: 15 amino acids. With 0 bases removed from V and 5 bases from J, the gap between germline ends came to 11 bases. The CDR3 reads CASSLAVSFYQPQHF. The DNA of the CDR3 is TGTGCCAGCAGCTTAGCGGTCAGTTTCTATCAGCCCCAGCATTTT. The full variable domain, completed using reference TRBV7-2 and TRBJ1-5, is GAGVSQSPSNKVTEKGKDVELRCDPISGHTALYWYRQSLGQGLEFLIYFQGNSAPDKSGLPSDRFSAERTGGSVSTLTIQRTQQEDSAVYLCASSLAVSFYQPQHFGDGTRLSIL.

This sequence joins TRBV25-1 and TRBJ2-5; D perhaps matches TRBD2 (5 bases). Germline lookup yields CDR1 MGHDK and CDR2 SYGVNS. V was trimmed by 6 bases and J by 5 bases, leaving 19 bases between them. The CDR3 totals 15 residues. The CDR3 spells CASSPLEDPTETQYF. DNA for the CDR3: TGTGCCAGCAGCCCCCTGGAGGACCCTACGGAGACCCAGTACTTC. The whole variable domain, remainder taken from reference TRBV25-1 and TRBJ2-5, is EADIYQTPRYLVIGTGKKITLECSQTMGHDKMYWYQQDPGMELHLIHYSYGVNSTEKGDLSSESTVSRIRTEHFPLTLESARPSHTSQYLCASSPLEDPTETQYFGPGTRLLVL.

The chain carries TRBV15 and TRBJ1-1; no clear D. This CDR3 is built from 14 residues. Deletions cut 0 bases from V and 5 bases from J, with 10 bases between. Germline-derived CDR1 and CDR2 are LNHNV and YYDKDF (reference sequence). The CDR3 protein is CATSRDYGVTEAFF. The CDR3 DNA follows: TGTGCCACCAGCAGAGACTACGGGGTGACTGAAGCTTTCTTT.